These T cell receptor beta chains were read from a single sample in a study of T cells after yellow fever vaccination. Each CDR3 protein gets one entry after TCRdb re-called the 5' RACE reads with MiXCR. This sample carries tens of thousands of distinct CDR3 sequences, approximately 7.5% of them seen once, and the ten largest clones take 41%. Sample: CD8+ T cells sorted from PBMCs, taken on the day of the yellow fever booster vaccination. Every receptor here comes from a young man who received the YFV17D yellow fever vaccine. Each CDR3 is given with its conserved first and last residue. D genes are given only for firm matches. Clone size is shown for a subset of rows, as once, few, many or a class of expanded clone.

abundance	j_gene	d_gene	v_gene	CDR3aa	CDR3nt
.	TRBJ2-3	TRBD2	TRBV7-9	CASSLVGRSTDTQYF	TGTGCCAGCAGCTTGGTCGGGAGGAGCACAGATACGCAGTATTTT
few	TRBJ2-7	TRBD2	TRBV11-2	CASSLEWGTSGTAYEQYF	TGTGCCAGCAGCTTAGAGTGGGGGACTAGCGGGACAGCCTACGAGCAGTACTTC
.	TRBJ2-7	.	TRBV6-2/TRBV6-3	CASCPSRNEQYF	TGTGCCAGCTGCCCGTCGAGAAACGAGCAGTACTTC
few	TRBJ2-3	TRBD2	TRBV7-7	CASSLAGNRDTQYF	TGTGCTAGCAGCTTAGCGGGGAACCGGGATACGCAGTATTTT
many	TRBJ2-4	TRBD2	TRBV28	CASSFPAGVRNIQYF	TGTGCCAGCAGTTTTCCGGCGGGGGTGAGAAACATTCAGTACTTC
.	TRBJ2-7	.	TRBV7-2	CASSYSGDYEQYF	TGTGCCAGCAGCTATAGCGGTGATTACGAGCAGTACTTC
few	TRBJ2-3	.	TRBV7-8	CASSFLGFTDTQYF	TGTGCCAGCAGCTTTCTGGGTTTCACAGATACGCAGTATTTT
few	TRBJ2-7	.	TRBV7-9	CALRGPVYEQYF	TGTGCCCTCCGCGGCCCCGTTTACGAGCAGTACTTC
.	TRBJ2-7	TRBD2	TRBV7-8	CASSFQTSGPYEQYF	TGTGCCAGCAGCTTCCAGACTAGCGGGCCCTACGAGCAGTACTTC
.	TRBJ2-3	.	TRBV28	CASGNPGPTDTQYF	TGTGCCAGCGGAAATCCTGGCCCGACAGATACGCAGTATTTT
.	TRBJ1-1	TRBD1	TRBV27	CASSLVRDSVEAFF	TGTGCCAGCAGTTTAGTCCGGGACAGTGTTGAAGCTTTCTTT
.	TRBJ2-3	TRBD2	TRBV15	CATQTSGSTDTQYF	TGTGCCACCCAGACTAGCGGGAGCACAGATACGCAGTATTTT
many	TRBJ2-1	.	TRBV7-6	CASSLITGTGEQFF	TGTGCCAGCAGCTTAATAACGGGTACTGGTGAGCAGTTCTTC
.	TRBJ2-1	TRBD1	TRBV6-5	CASSPSPGGLEYPVNEQFF	TGTGCCAGCAGTCCCTCACCAGGGGGCCTCGAGTATCCGGTTAATGAGCAGTTCTTC
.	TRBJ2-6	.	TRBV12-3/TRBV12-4	CASSFFGANVLTF	TGTGCCAGCAGTTTTTTTGGGGCCAACGTCCTGACTTTC
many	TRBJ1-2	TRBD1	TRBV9	CASSVGDSGTGRSGYTF	TGTGCCAGCAGCGTAGGGGACTCCGGGACAGGGCGTTCGGGCTACACCTTC
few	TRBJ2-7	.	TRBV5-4	CASSLQGEQYF	TGTGCCAGCAGCTTACAAGGGGAGCAGTACTTC
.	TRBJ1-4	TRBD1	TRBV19	CASSPGTGIEKLFF	TGTGCCAGTAGTCCCGGGACAGGGATCGAAAAACTGTTTTTT
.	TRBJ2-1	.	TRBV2	CASSRLLLDEQFF	TGTGCCAGCAGCAGACTCCTGTTGGATGAGCAGTTCTTC
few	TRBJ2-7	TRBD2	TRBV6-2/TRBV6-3	CASTAGGGGNEQYF	TGTGCCAGCACGGCGGGCGGCGGGGGGAACGAGCAGTACTTC
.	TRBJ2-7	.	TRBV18	CASSPSGASNRDLAYEQYF	TGTGCCAGCTCACCTTCGGGGGCCTCCAACCGGGACTTAGCCTACGAGCAGTACTTC
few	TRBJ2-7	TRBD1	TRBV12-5	CASGLLPGQVTYEQYF	TGTGCTAGTGGTTTGCTCCCGGGACAGGTCACCTACGAGCAGTACTTC
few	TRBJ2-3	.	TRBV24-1	CATSDNRDTDTQYF	TGTGCCACCAGCGACAACCGTGACACAGATACGCAGTATTTT
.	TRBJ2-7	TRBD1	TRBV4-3	CASSQDGDSSYEQYF	TGCGCCAGCAGCCAAGATGGGGACAGCTCCTACGAGCAGTACTTC
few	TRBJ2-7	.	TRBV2	CASTGDYEQYF	TGTGCCAGCACCGGAGATTACGAGCAGTACTTC
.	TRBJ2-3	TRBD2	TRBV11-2	CASSSVGREIADTQYF	TGTGCCAGCAGCTCCGTAGGGAGGGAGATCGCAGATACGCAGTATTTT
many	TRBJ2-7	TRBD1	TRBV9	CASSAQGASYEQYF	TGTGCCAGCAGCGCACAGGGGGCTTCCTACGAGCAGTACTTC
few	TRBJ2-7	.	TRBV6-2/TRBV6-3	CASSLFGGGGEQYF	TGTGCCAGCAGTCTCTTCGGGGGAGGTGGCGAGCAGTACTTC
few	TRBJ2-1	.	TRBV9	CASSVEPALYNEQFF	TGTGCCAGCAGCGTAGAACCCGCACTCTACAATGAGCAGTTCTTC
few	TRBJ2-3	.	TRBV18	CASSPREPRPDTQYF	TGTGCCAGCTCACCACGGGAACCGAGGCCAGATACGCAGTATTTT
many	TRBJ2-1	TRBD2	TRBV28	CASSLSGRAYNEQFF	TGTGCCAGCAGTTTAAGCGGGAGGGCTTACAATGAGCAGTTCTTC
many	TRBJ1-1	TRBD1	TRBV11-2	CASSVGQDMNTEAFF	TGTGCCAGCAGCGTGGGACAGGATATGAACACTGAAGCTTTCTTT
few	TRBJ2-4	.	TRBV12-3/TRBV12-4	CASSALGWTKNIQYF	TGTGCCAGCAGTGCCCTCGGTTGGACCAAAAACATTCAGTACTTC
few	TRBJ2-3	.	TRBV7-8	CASRYISTDTQYF	TGTGCCAGCAGATATATTAGCACAGATACGCAGTATTTT
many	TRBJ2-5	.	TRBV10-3	CATQDLVRQETQYF	TGTGCCACCCAGGACCTGGTTAGACAAGAGACCCAGTACTTC
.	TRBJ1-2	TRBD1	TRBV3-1	CASSQGRRTGEYGYTF	TGTGCCAGCAGCCAAGGGCGCCGGACAGGGGAGTACGGCTACACCTTC
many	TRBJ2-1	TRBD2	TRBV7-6	CASSSLALTYNEQFF	TGTGCCAGCAGCTCACTAGCGCTAACCTACAATGAGCAGTTCTTC
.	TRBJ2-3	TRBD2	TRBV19	CASGLAGVGTDTQYF	TGTGCCTCGGGACTAGCGGGAGTTGGCACAGATACGCAGTATTTT
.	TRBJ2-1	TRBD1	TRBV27	CASTPGSGGLGSYNEQFF	TGTGCCAGCACCCCGGGATCAGGGGGATTGGGGTCCTACAATGAGCAGTTCTTC
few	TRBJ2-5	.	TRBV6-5	CASSYYASARETQYF	TGTGCCAGCAGTTACTACGCCAGTGCACGAGAGACCCAGTACTTC